This T cell receptor (beta chain) was identified during a study of glioma-infiltrating T cells. Overall study findings and caveats: CDR3 overlap between tissue and blood was very small.

The iRepertoire nested amplicon-rescue multiplex PCR amplified TCR alpha and beta CDR3s from RNA. Tissue mRNA or PBMC total RNA, about 90-450 ng, went into one-step reverse transcription and amplification. TCRdb recomputed calls from the multiplex PCR reads with MiXCR, one row per CDR3 protein. Of under 150,000 distinct CDR3 sequences in the sample, around 25% were seen once. Trimming cost V 3 bases and J 7 bases, with 6 bases left between them. Germline V lookup: CDR1 MDHEN, CDR2 SYDVKM. The CDR3 is made up of 11 amino acids. In this sample, this clonotype turned up many times. Its antigen is undetermined.

V usage is TRBV28 and J usage is TRBJ1-1; D is unclear. The sample consisted of glioma tissue, nonneoplastic brain tissue, or PBMCs (not recorded which). This sequence originates from a human donor with low-grade glioma or glioblastoma, undergoing nonglioma brain surgery, or in good health (not recorded which). The CDR3 reads CASSLSGEAFF. The CDR3 nucleotides read TGTGCCAGCAGTTTGAGCGGTGAAGCTTTCTTT.